The TCR beta chain described here comes from a study of T-cell reconstitution after alpha-beta-depleted transplantation in children. Whole-study findings and limits: About two months after transplant, alpha-beta T cells reportedly came from several hundred expanded graft clones. Some patients' high day-60 TCRbeta diversity was attributed to recipient cells surviving conditioning. Most T-cell counts and diversity one year after the transplant came from T cells that were newly produced.

Germline lookup yields CDR1 MNHEY and CDR2 SVGAGI. The CDR3 covers 15 residues. V was trimmed by 0 bases and J by 0 bases, leaving 6 bases between them. This clonotype was observed a few times. What it binds is unknown. Preparation of the TCRbeta library was carried out with unique molecular identifiers. TCRdb passed the PCR reads through MiXCR, listing each CDR3 protein once. Seen here are roughly 490,000 distinct CDR3 sequences, 11% observed once, and the top ten hold about 15%. The specimen was PBMCs, mostly from graft donor cells, collected 180 days after TCRalphabeta/CD19-depleted stem cell transplant. V gene TRBV6-5 combines with J gene TRBJ1-5; D is uncertain. This sequence was found in a female patient aged 2 to 10 who had a stem cell transplant for aplastic anemia, so the T cells may come from the graft donor. The chain's CDR3 is CASSYSLNSNQPQHF. As DNA, the CDR3 is TGTGCCAGCAGTTACTCTTTGAATAGCAATCAGCCCCAGCATTTT.